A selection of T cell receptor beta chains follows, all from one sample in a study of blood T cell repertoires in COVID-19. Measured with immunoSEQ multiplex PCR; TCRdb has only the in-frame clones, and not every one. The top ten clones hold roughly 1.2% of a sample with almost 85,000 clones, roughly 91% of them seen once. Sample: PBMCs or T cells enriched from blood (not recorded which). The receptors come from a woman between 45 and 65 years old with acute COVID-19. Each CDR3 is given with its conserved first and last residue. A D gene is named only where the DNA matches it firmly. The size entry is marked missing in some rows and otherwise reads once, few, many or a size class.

CDR3 protein: CASSPQGAEEKLFF
CDR3 DNA: TGTGCCAGCTCACCACAGGGGGCGGAAGAAAAACTGTTTTTT
D gene: TRBD1
J gene: TRBJ1-4
V gene: TRBV18
clone size: -

CDR3 protein: CASSQDWANEQFF
CDR3 DNA: TGTGCCAGCAGCCAAGATTGGGCCAATGAGCAGTTCTTC
D gene: -
J gene: TRBJ2-1
V gene: TRBV3-1/TRBV3-2
clone size: -

CDR3 protein: CASSQDWGTSGYNEQFF
CDR3 DNA: TGTGCCAGCAGCCAAGATTGGGGGACTAGCGGGTACAATGAGCAGTTCTTC
D gene: TRBD2
J gene: TRBJ2-1
V gene: TRBV14
clone size: -

CDR3 protein: CASSAGTGGRELFF
CDR3 DNA: TGTGCCAGCAGCGCCGGGACAGGGGGGCGAGAGCTGTTTTTT
D gene: TRBD1
J gene: TRBJ2-2
V gene: TRBV6-5
clone size: -

CDR3 protein: CASSYSGINTDTQYF
CDR3 DNA: TGTGCCAGCAGCTATAGCGGGATCAACACAGATACGCAGTATTTT
D gene: TRBD2
J gene: TRBJ2-3
V gene: TRBV7-2
clone size: once

CDR3 protein: CASSLEGGLSSYNEQFF
CDR3 DNA: TGTGCCAGCAGCTTAGAAGGCGGCTTGAGCTCCTACAATGAGCAGTTCTTC
D gene: -
J gene: TRBJ2-1
V gene: TRBV7-2
clone size: -

CDR3 protein: CASSDQQGANTEAFF
CDR3 DNA: TGCGCCAGCAGTGACCAACAGGGAGCGAACACTGAAGCTTTCTTT
D gene: -
J gene: TRBJ1-1
V gene: TRBV10-1
clone size: -

CDR3 protein: CASSPRLGDSMGLF
CDR3 DNA: TGTGCCAGCTCACCACGTCTCGGGGATAGCATGGGCCTTTTC
D gene: -
J gene: TRBJ1-2
V gene: TRBV18
clone size: -

CDR3 protein: CASREAQYNEQFF
CDR3 DNA: TGTGCCAGCAGAGAGGCCCAATACAATGAGCAGTTCTTC
D gene: -
J gene: TRBJ2-1
V gene: TRBV2
clone size: -

CDR3 protein: CATSIAPGLAGSQETQYF
CDR3 DNA: TGTGCCACATCCATTGCTCCGGGACTAGCGGGGAGCCAAGAGACCCAGTACTTC
D gene: TRBD2
J gene: TRBJ2-5
V gene: TRBV10-3
clone size: -

CDR3 protein: CSVPRLPSYNEQFF
CDR3 DNA: TGCAGCGTACCCCGACTACCTTCCTACAATGAGCAGTTCTTC
D gene: -
J gene: TRBJ2-1
V gene: TRBV29-1
clone size: -

CDR3 protein: CASSFGLREDEQYF
CDR3 DNA: TGTGCCAGCAGCTTCGGACTACGAGAGGACGAGCAGTACTTC
D gene: -
J gene: TRBJ2-7
V gene: TRBV7-9
clone size: -

CDR3 protein: CASSTYTGGDGELFF
CDR3 DNA: TGTGCCAGCAGTACTTATACAGGGGGTGACGGGGAGCTGTTTTTT
D gene: TRBD1
J gene: TRBJ2-2
V gene: TRBV27
clone size: -

CDR3 protein: CASSRDRGSNQPQHF
CDR3 DNA: TGTGCCAGCAGCCGGGACAGGGGGTCGAATCAGCCCCAGCATTTT
D gene: TRBD1
J gene: TRBJ1-5
V gene: TRBV3-1/TRBV3-2
clone size: -

CDR3 protein: CASNVIMNTEAFF
CDR3 DNA: TGTGCCAGCAACGTAATCATGAACACTGAAGCTTTCTTT
D gene: -
J gene: TRBJ1-1
V gene: TRBV9
clone size: -

CDR3 protein: CAWSGQGNTGELFF
CDR3 DNA: TGTGCCTGGAGTGGACAGGGAAACACCGGGGAGCTGTTTTTT
D gene: TRBD1
J gene: TRBJ2-2
V gene: TRBV30
clone size: -

CDR3 protein: CASSSAGENEQFF
CDR3 DNA: TGTGCCAGCAGCTCAGCAGGGGAAAATGAGCAGTTCTTC
D gene: -
J gene: TRBJ2-1
V gene: TRBV7-3
clone size: few

CDR3 protein: CASSITSVGYEQYF
CDR3 DNA: TGTGCCAGCAGCATTACTAGCGTCGGCTACGAGCAGTACTTC
D gene: TRBD2
J gene: TRBJ2-7
V gene: TRBV7-2
clone size: -

CDR3 protein: CASSLGRGAFF
CDR3 DNA: TGTGCCAGCAGCCTCGGGCGCGGGGCTTTCTTT
D gene: -
J gene: TRBJ1-1
V gene: TRBV28
clone size: -

CDR3 protein: CASSTYRGGYEQYF
CDR3 DNA: TGTGCCAGCAGTACTTACAGGGGCGGATACGAGCAGTACTTC
D gene: TRBD1
J gene: TRBJ2-7
V gene: TRBV27
clone size: -

CDR3 protein: CASSKVRVGGQLNTEAFF
CDR3 DNA: TGTGCCAGCAGCAAAGTCAGGGTCGGGGGACAGTTGAACACTGAAGCTTTCTTT
D gene: -
J gene: TRBJ1-1
V gene: TRBV21-1
clone size: -

CDR3 protein: CASSYRTGRPGYTF
CDR3 DNA: TGTGCCAGCAGTTACCGGACAGGGCGCCCTGGCTACACCTTC
D gene: TRBD1
J gene: TRBJ1-2
V gene: TRBV6-2/TRBV6-3
clone size: -

CDR3 protein: CASSLFSGSNEKLFF
CDR3 DNA: TGTGCCAGCAGTTTATTTTCAGGAAGCAATGAAAAACTGTTTTTT
D gene: -
J gene: TRBJ1-4
V gene: TRBV27
clone size: -

CDR3 protein: CASRPGTGMYEQYF
CDR3 DNA: TGTGCCAGCAGACCCGGGACAGGGATGTACGAGCAGTACTTC
D gene: TRBD1
J gene: TRBJ2-7
V gene: TRBV2
clone size: -

CDR3 protein: CATSRVQTGSRNYEQYF
CDR3 DNA: TGTGCCACCAGCAGGGTCCAGACAGGTTCGCGTAACTACGAGCAGTACTTC
D gene: -
J gene: TRBJ2-7
V gene: TRBV15
clone size: -

CDR3 protein: CASSYSTGASNQPQHF
CDR3 DNA: TGTGCCAGCAGTTACTCCACAGGAGCCAGCAATCAGCCCCAGCATTTT
D gene: -
J gene: TRBJ1-5
V gene: TRBV6-6
clone size: -

CDR3 protein: CSVATVEAFF
CDR3 DNA: TGCAGCGTTGCAACGGTTGAAGCTTTCTTT
D gene: -
J gene: TRBJ1-1
V gene: TRBV29-1
clone size: -

CDR3 protein: CASSLGSQVVSGANVLTF
CDR3 DNA: TGTGCCAGCAGCTTAGGGTCGCAGGTCGTTTCTGGGGCCAACGTCCTGACTTTC
D gene: -
J gene: TRBJ2-6
V gene: TRBV7-2
clone size: few

CDR3 protein: CASSSYTQGGTGELFF
CDR3 DNA: TGTGCCAGCAGCTCTTATACCCAGGGTGGGACCGGGGAGCTGTTTTTT
D gene: -
J gene: TRBJ2-2
V gene: TRBV11-3
clone size: -

CDR3 protein: CASSTGATGANVLTF
CDR3 DNA: TGTGCCAGCAGTACAGGGGCTACCGGGGCCAACGTCCTGACTTTC
D gene: TRBD1
J gene: TRBJ2-6
V gene: TRBV9
clone size: -

CDR3 protein: CASSRRTGGEFTYEQYF
CDR3 DNA: TGTGCCAGCAGCCGACGGACAGGGGGCGAATTCACCTACGAGCAGTACTTC
D gene: TRBD1
J gene: TRBJ2-7
V gene: TRBV5-4
clone size: -

CDR3 protein: CASSWMVANPYEQYF
CDR3 DNA: TGTGCCAGCAGTTGGATGGTAGCCAATCCCTACGAGCAGTACTTC
D gene: -
J gene: TRBJ2-7
V gene: TRBV11-3
clone size: -

CDR3 protein: CASSTFRDRAAFF
CDR3 DNA: TGTGCCAGCAGCACCTTCCGGGACAGGGCAGCTTTCTTT
D gene: TRBD1
J gene: TRBJ1-1
V gene: TRBV7-9
clone size: -

CDR3 protein: CASSADLNTEAFF
CDR3 DNA: TGTGCCAGCAGTGCAGATTTGAACACTGAAGCTTTCTTT
D gene: -
J gene: TRBJ1-1
V gene: TRBV2
clone size: -

CDR3 protein: CSGRAGGDYGYTF
CDR3 DNA: TGCAGCGGCCGGGCGGGGGGCGACTATGGCTACACCTTC
D gene: -
J gene: TRBJ1-2
V gene: TRBV29-1
clone size: -

CDR3 protein: CASSPGTSYEQYF
CDR3 DNA: TGTGCCAGCTCACCGGGGACATCCTACGAGCAGTACTTC
D gene: -
J gene: TRBJ2-7
V gene: TRBV18
clone size: -

CDR3 protein: CATSRDISTGPYGYTF
CDR3 DNA: TGTGCCACCAGCAGAGATATTAGTACAGGCCCCTATGGCTACACCTTC
D gene: -
J gene: TRBJ1-2
V gene: TRBV15
clone size: -

CDR3 protein: CASSSQDSYSPLHF
CDR3 DNA: TGCGCCAGCAGCTCACAGGACAGTTATTCACCCCTCCACTTT
D gene: -
J gene: TRBJ1-6
V gene: TRBV5-1
clone size: -

CDR3 protein: CASSLNQGGRASEQFF
CDR3 DNA: TGTGCCAGCAGCTTAAATCAGGGCGGGAGGGCCTCTGAGCAGTTCTTC
D gene: TRBD2
J gene: TRBJ2-1
V gene: TRBV7-6
clone size: -

CDR3 protein: CASSHYPPMPISYEQYF
CDR3 DNA: TGTGCCAGCAGCCACTATCCCCCGATGCCGATTTCCTACGAGCAGTACTTC
D gene: -
J gene: TRBJ2-7
V gene: TRBV7-3
clone size: few

CDR3 protein: CASSPPAGGYNEQFF
CDR3 DNA: TGTGCCAGCAGCCCCCCCGCCGGAGGCTACAATGAGCAGTTCTTC
D gene: -
J gene: TRBJ2-1
V gene: TRBV9
clone size: -

CDR3 protein: CASSLARGASGNTIYF
CDR3 DNA: TGCGCCAGCAGCTTGGCTCGTGGGGCTTCTGGAAACACCATATATTTT
D gene: -
J gene: TRBJ1-3
V gene: TRBV5-1
clone size: once

CDR3 protein: CSARASYEQYF
CDR3 DNA: TGCAGTGCTAGGGCATCTTACGAGCAGTACTTC
D gene: -
J gene: TRBJ2-7
V gene: TRBV20-1
clone size: -

CDR3 protein: CASSLVQGNYGYTF
CDR3 DNA: TGTGCCAGCAGCTTAGTACAGGGAAACTATGGCTACACCTTC
D gene: -
J gene: TRBJ1-2
V gene: TRBV7-8
clone size: -

CDR3 protein: CASSRDSSGNTIYF
CDR3 DNA: TGCGCCAGCAGCCGGGACAGCTCTGGAAACACCATATATTTT
D gene: TRBD1
J gene: TRBJ1-3
V gene: TRBV5-1
clone size: -

CDR3 protein: CASSGRQKAKNIQYF
CDR3 DNA: TGCGCCAGCAGCGGTAGACAGAAAGCCAAAAACATTCAGTACTTC
D gene: -
J gene: TRBJ2-4
V gene: TRBV5-1
clone size: -